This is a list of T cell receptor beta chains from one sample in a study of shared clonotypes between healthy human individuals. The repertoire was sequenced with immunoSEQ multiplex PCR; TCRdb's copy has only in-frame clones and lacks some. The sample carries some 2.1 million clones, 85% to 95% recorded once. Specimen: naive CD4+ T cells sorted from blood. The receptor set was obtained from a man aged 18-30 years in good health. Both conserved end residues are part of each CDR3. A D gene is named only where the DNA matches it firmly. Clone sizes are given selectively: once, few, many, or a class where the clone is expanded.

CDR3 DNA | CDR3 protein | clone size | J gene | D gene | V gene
TGTGCCAGTAGTGGGGGACAGGGGAAGATCGGCGGGTACTACGAGCAGTACTTC | CASSGGQGKIGGYYEQYF | NA | TRBJ2-7 | TRBD1 | TRBV19
TGTGCCAGTAGTGATAAGTTGGAGACCCAGTACTTC | CASSDKLETQYF | NA | TRBJ2-5 | NA | TRBV19
TGCGCCAGCAGTGACAAGAGGCAGGGTTATCAGCCCCAGCATTTT | CASSDKRQGYQPQHF | NA | TRBJ1-5 | NA | TRBV10-1
TGTGCCAGCAGCGTCGGGACAGGGAGTTACAATGAGCAGTTCTTC | CASSVGTGSYNEQFF | NA | TRBJ2-1 | TRBD1 | TRBV9
TGTGCCAGCACTGAACAGGGTTCACGTTCACCCCTCCACTTT | CASTEQGSRSPLHF | NA | TRBJ1-6 | NA | TRBV2
TGTGCCTGGCAACAGCTCCAAGAGACCCAGTACTTC | CAWQQLQETQYF | once | TRBJ2-5 | NA | TRBV30
TGTGCCAGTAGTCGACTAGCGGGGGGGACTCAAGAGACCCAGTACTTC | CASSRLAGGTQETQYF | NA | TRBJ2-5 | TRBD2 | TRBV19
TGTGCCAGCAGCCGGGGACAGCTCACAGATACGCAGTATTTT | CASSRGQLTDTQYF | NA | TRBJ2-3 | TRBD1 | TRBV5-5
TGCGCCAGCAGCTTGACAGGGGGCTTTGAAAAACTGTTTTTT | CASSLTGGFEKLFF | NA | TRBJ1-4 | TRBD1 | TRBV5-1
TGTGCCAGCAGCTTAGATCGGACTAGCGGGTACACAGATACGCAGTATTTT | CASSLDRTSGYTDTQYF | NA | TRBJ2-3 | TRBD2 | TRBV11-2
TGTGCCAGTCGGACAGGCGGTCACTATGGCTACACCTTC | CASRTGGHYGYTF | NA | TRBJ1-2 | TRBD1 | TRBV6-1
TGCGCCAGCAGCCAGCAGACAGGGGCAACTAATGAAAAACTGTTTTTT | CASSQQTGATNEKLFF | NA | TRBJ1-4 | TRBD1 | TRBV4-3
TGTGCCAGCAGAGGGGCCGAAGGAGGTGAGCAGTTCTTC | CASRGAEGGEQFF | NA | TRBJ2-1 | NA | TRBV27
TGTGCCAGCAGCAAAACGGGGGCCGGGACAGATACGCAGTATTTT | CASSKTGAGTDTQYF | NA | TRBJ2-3 | NA | TRBV5-4
TGTGCCAGCAGTTTACGGTCACAGGGGCCAGCGAGCTCCTATAATTCACCCCTCCACTTT | CASSLRSQGPASSYNSPLHF | once | TRBJ1-6 | TRBD1 | TRBV28
TGTGCCAGCTCACCATTGCCGGGACTAGCGGGGGACAGCTCCTACAATGAGCAGTTCTTC | CASSPLPGLAGDSSYNEQFF | NA | TRBJ2-1 | TRBD2 | TRBV18
TGTGCCAGTAGCACTACAGGGAGCTCTGGAAACACCATATATTTT | CASSTTGSSGNTIYF | NA | TRBJ1-3 | NA | TRBV19
TGTGCCTGGACCGGGACAGCTTATGGCTACACCTTC | CAWTGTAYGYTF | few | TRBJ1-2 | TRBD1 | TRBV30
TGTGCCAGCAGTAGACAGCGGGATCAGCCCCAGCATTTT | CASSRQRDQPQHF | NA | TRBJ1-5 | NA | TRBV2
TGCGCCAGCAGTGATGTAGCGGGAGCCGCCGGTATTAATGAGCAGTTCTTC | CASSDVAGAAGINEQFF | NA | TRBJ2-1 | TRBD2 | TRBV10-2
TGTGCCAGCAGTTTAATGACAGGGCGTTGGTACGAGCAGTACTTC | CASSLMTGRWYEQYF | NA | TRBJ2-7 | TRBD1 | TRBV27
TGTGCCAGTACCGCCGCAGCAGGGTCCTATAATTCACCCCTCCACTTT | CASTAAAGSYNSPLHF | NA | TRBJ1-6 | NA | TRBV19
TGTGCCAGCAGTTCCACCGGGACAGGGGGCTTCGAGCAGTACTTC | CASSSTGTGGFEQYF | once | TRBJ2-7 | TRBD1 | TRBV6-5
TGCGCCAGCAGCGCGGTGAATAGCGCCTCTGATTCCTACGAGCAGTACTTC | CASSAVNSASDSYEQYF | NA | TRBJ2-7 | NA | TRBV5-1
TGTGCCAGCAGCTTAGGCGAGGGGAAAGGAACTCTAGCCAAAAACATTCAGTACTTC | CASSLGEGKGTLAKNIQYF | NA | TRBJ2-4 | NA | TRBV7-9
TGTGCCTGGAGGGGACAGGTTAATTCACCCCTCCACTTT | CAWRGQVNSPLHF | few | TRBJ1-6 | TRBD1 | TRBV30
TGCGCCAGCAGCTACCGCTACAGAGAAAGAGGACAAGCTAACTATGGCTACACCTTC | CASSYRYRERGQANYGYTF | NA | TRBJ1-2 | NA | TRBV5-1
TGTGCCAGCAGCTTGGGGACTAGTTGGGGCACAGATACGCAGTATTTT | CASSLGTSWGTDTQYF | NA | TRBJ2-3 | TRBD2 | TRBV5-6
TGCGCCAGCAGCTGGGAGGGAACTGAAGCTTTCTTT | CASSWEGTEAFF | NA | TRBJ1-1 | NA | TRBV5-1
TGTGCCAGCAGCTGGCGCGGGGAATCACCCCTCCACTTT | CASSWRGESPLHF | NA | TRBJ1-6 | NA | TRBV5-4
TGTGCCACCGAGGGACAGCCGGATCAGCCCCAGCATTTT | CATEGQPDQPQHF | NA | TRBJ1-5 | TRBD1 | TRBV19
TGTGCCAGCAGCCGTGACAACTACGAGCAGTACTTC | CASSRDNYEQYF | NA | TRBJ2-7 | NA | TRBV6-1
TGTGCCAGCAGCTTCGGAACAGTCTGGGGAACGAGCTCTGGAAACACCATATATTTT | CASSFGTVWGTSSGNTIYF | NA | TRBJ1-3 | NA | TRBV7-9
TGTGCCAGCAGTTCCCGACACGGACTAACCTACGAGCAGTACTTC | CASSSRHGLTYEQYF | NA | TRBJ2-7 | NA | TRBV14
TGTGCCAGCACCCGAGGTGACGAGCAGTACTTC | CASTRGDEQYF | NA | TRBJ2-7 | NA | TRBV6-5
TGTGCCAGCAGCTTGGATCCAGAAGTCTCCTACGAGCAGTACTTC | CASSLDPEVSYEQYF | NA | TRBJ2-7 | NA | TRBV5-4
TGTGCCAGTTCTGCCGGGACAGGACCCTACGAGCAGTACTTC | CASSAGTGPYEQYF | NA | TRBJ2-7 | TRBD1 | TRBV6-1
TGTGCCAGCAGCTTAGATTCCGGGTCCAAAACCGGGGAGCTGTTTTTT | CASSLDSGSKTGELFF | NA | TRBJ2-2 | NA | TRBV11-3
TGTGTTTCTGGACAGGGGAACACCGGGGAGCTGTTTTTT | CVSGQGNTGELFF | NA | TRBJ2-2 | TRBD1 | TRBV12-5
TGTGCCAGCAGTGTTGGGGGAAATAGCAATCAGCCCCAGCATTTT | CASSVGGNSNQPQHF | NA | TRBJ1-5 | NA | TRBV6-1
TGTGCCATCAGTGAGTCGAGCCGGCAGAACACCGGGGAGCTGTTTTTT | CAISESSRQNTGELFF | NA | TRBJ2-2 | NA | TRBV10-3
TGTGCCAGCAGCTTACGTGGGGGGAGGAAAGGGTTCTTC | CASSLRGGRKGFF | NA | TRBJ2-1 | NA | TRBV11-2
TGTGCCTGGAGCATCCAGAGCTCCTACGAGCAGTACTTC | CAWSIQSSYEQYF | NA | TRBJ2-7 | NA | TRBV30
TGTGCCAGCAGTTTAGGAGCAGGGAACACTGAAGCTTTCTTT | CASSLGAGNTEAFF | NA | TRBJ1-1 | NA | TRBV25-1
TGTGCCAGCTCACCGGGGGTGGGCCAGCCCCAGCATTTT | CASSPGVGQPQHF | NA | TRBJ1-5 | NA | TRBV18
TGTGCCTCGGACGGACTAGCGGGCTCCTACAATGAGCAGTTCTTC | CASDGLAGSYNEQFF | many | TRBJ2-1 | TRBD2 | TRBV30
TGCGCCAGCAGCTTGGGCCTAGCGGGAGAAGATACGCAGTATTTT | CASSLGLAGEDTQYF | NA | TRBJ2-3 | TRBD2 | TRBV5-1
TGTGCCTGGAGCCTTCTTCAGGGGGCGAGCTCCTATAATTCACCCCTCCACTTT | CAWSLLQGASSYNSPLHF | NA | TRBJ1-6 | TRBD1 | TRBV30
TGTGCCAGCAGCCCTTTGATGGGAATAAGTGCGATGGGCGAGCAGTACTTC | CASSPLMGISAMGEQYF | once | TRBJ2-7 | NA | TRBV9
TGTGCCAGCAGGGACAGGAGTTTAATGAACACTGAAGCTTTCTTT | CASRDRSLMNTEAFF | NA | TRBJ1-1 | TRBD1 | TRBV2
TGTGCCAGCAGCTTAGCTCACCTGAACACTGAAGCTTTCTTT | CASSLAHLNTEAFF | NA | TRBJ1-1 | NA | TRBV7-2
TGTGCCAGCAGTTACGCCGGACAGCAAGCTTTCTTT | CASSYAGQQAFF | once | TRBJ1-1 | NA | TRBV6-5
TGTGCCAGCCAACTCAACCCGGGACTAGCAGAGACCCAGTACTTC | CASQLNPGLAETQYF | NA | TRBJ2-5 | TRBD2 | TRBV6-5
TGTGCCTGGAGTGAATCTTACACCGGGGAGCTGTTTTTT | CAWSESYTGELFF | NA | TRBJ2-2 | NA | TRBV30
TGTGCCAGCAGTTTAGGAATTAACACTGAAGCTTTCTTT | CASSLGINTEAFF | NA | TRBJ1-1 | NA | TRBV27
TGTGCCAGCAGCTTGGCCCAGGGTAAGAGCGAGCAGTACTTC | CASSLAQGKSEQYF | NA | TRBJ2-7 | NA | TRBV5-4
TGTGCCACCAGCTTGTCAGGGGCAGATACGCAGTATTTT | CATSLSGADTQYF | NA | TRBJ2-3 | NA | TRBV15
TGTGCCAGTCGAGGGGCGGTCGGCTACGAGCAGTACTTC | CASRGAVGYEQYF | NA | TRBJ2-7 | NA | TRBV25-1
TGTGCCAGCAGTTACGATGGCGGCTCCTCTGGAAACACCATATATTTT | CASSYDGGSSGNTIYF | once | TRBJ1-3 | NA | TRBV6-6